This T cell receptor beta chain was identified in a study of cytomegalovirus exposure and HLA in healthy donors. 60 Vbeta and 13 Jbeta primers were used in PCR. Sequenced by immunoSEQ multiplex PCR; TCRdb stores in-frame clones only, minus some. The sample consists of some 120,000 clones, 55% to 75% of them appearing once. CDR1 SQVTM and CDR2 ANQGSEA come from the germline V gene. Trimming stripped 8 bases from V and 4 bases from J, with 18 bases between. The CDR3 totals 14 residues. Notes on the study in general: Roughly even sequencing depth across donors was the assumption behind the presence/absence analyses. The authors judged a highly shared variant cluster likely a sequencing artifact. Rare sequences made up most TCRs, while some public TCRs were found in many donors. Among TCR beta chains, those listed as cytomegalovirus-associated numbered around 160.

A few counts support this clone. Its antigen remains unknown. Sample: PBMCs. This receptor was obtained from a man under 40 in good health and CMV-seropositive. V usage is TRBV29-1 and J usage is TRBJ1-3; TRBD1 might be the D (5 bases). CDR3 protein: CSPPGPGIGNTIYF. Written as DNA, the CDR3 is TGCAGCCCACCGGGCCCAGGGATAGGAAACACCATATATTTT.